One and the same sample provided the 6 T cell receptor beta chains below, sequenced in a study of cytomegalovirus exposure and HLA in healthy donors. Primers for the PCR totalled 60 Vbeta and 13 Jbeta. Assay used: immunoSEQ multiplex PCR; TCRdb lists only in-frame clones, some missing. The profile covers about 140,000 clones, with 80% to 85% appearing a single time and less than 1.5% taken by the ten largest. The specimen sequenced was PBMCs. The receptor set was obtained from a female donor in good health and CMV-seronegative.

The chain links TRBV14 to TRBJ1-4; 8 bases are shared with TRBD1. Germline V CDR1 and CDR2: SGHDN, FVKESK. The CDR3 totals 18 residues. The junction had 10 bases not matched to a gene; V was cut back by 4 bases and J by 0 bases. CDR3 loop: CASSRRPGTGTTNEKLFF. In DNA, the CDR3 is TGTGCCAGCAGCCGCCGTCCCGGGACAGGAACAACTAATGAAAAACTGTTTTTT.

This chain connects TRBV29-1 to TRBJ2-3; 10 positions agree with TRBD2. Per germline, CDR1 SQVTM and CDR2 ANQGSEA. J was trimmed by 3 bases and V by 7 bases; bases with no gene match: 16. The CDR3 runs 17 residues. The CDR3 nucleotides read TGCAGCGCCCTCCCTTTTCTAGCGGGAGATGAGACAGATACGCAGTATTTT. Protein sequence: CSALPFLAGDETDTQYF.

This clone was observed a handful of times. This rearrangement joins TRBV6-5 to TRBJ1-1; 7 bases match TRBD1. In germline, CDR1 is MNHEY, CDR2 SVGAGI. V gave up 0 bases and J gave up 4 bases; unmatched junction bases: 8. The CDR3 is 16 amino acids. CDR3 bases: TGTGCCAGCAGTTACTCTGTCCACAGGGGACGCACTGAAGCTTTCTTT. Protein: CASSYSVHRGRTEAFF.

Only a few counts were recorded for this clone. Other DNA sequences in the sample encode the same CDR3. The gene calls are TRBV6-5 and TRBJ1-1; TRBD1 might be the D (6 bases). This CDR3 contains 12 residues. Germline lookup yields CDR1 MNHEY and CDR2 SVGAGI. With 8 bases removed from V and 5 bases from J, the gap between germline ends came to 12 bases. Here the CDR3 reads CASRRGGTEAFF. In nucleotides, the CDR3 is TGTGCCAGCCGCAGGGGCGGGACTGAAGCTTTCTTT.

This sequence joins TRBV6-5 and TRBJ2-5, with 8 bases aligning to TRBD1. The V gene end was trimmed by 2 bases and the J gene end by 5 bases; junction bases not matched to a gene: 7. The CDR3 is 15 amino acids. Germline CDR1 MNHEY, CDR2 SVGAGI. CDR3 nucleotide sequence: TGTGCCAGCAGTTACCTGACAGGGGAGTATGAGACCCAGTACTTC. Its protein product is CASSYLTGEYETQYF.

The V and J genes are TRBV6-5 and TRBJ2-1, with TRBD2 matching over 7 bases. After removal of 2 bases from V and 5 bases from J, the junction contained 9 bases not matched to a gene. The length of the CDR3 is 16 residues. CDR1 and CDR2 (germline): MNHEY, SVGAGI. The CDR3 DNA is TGTGCCAGCAGTTACCGGGGCGGGAGTCGGAACAATGAGCAGTTCTTC. Translated: CASSYRGGSRNNEQFF.